A selection of T cell receptor beta chains follows, all from one sample in a study of OX40 agonist ivuxolimab in advanced cancers. TCRdb's copy holds only in-frame clones and misses some; the assay was immunoSEQ multiplex PCR. The sample yields around 35,000 clones, about 76% seen once. Material: CD4+ or CD8+ T cells sorted from blood, obtained in a trial of the OX40 agonist ivuxolimab. The origin of the receptors is an adult with an advanced solid tumor such as melanoma, head and neck, liver or kidney cancer. The CDR3 runs from the conserved cysteine through the conserved F or W.

CDR3aa: CASSLNPGQIDQPQHF; v_gene: TRBV5-1; j_gene: TRBJ1-5
CDR3aa: CASSVGQLVSETQYF; v_gene: TRBV9; j_gene: TRBJ2-5
CDR3aa: CASILVSRGTDSPLHF; v_gene: TRBV2; j_gene: TRBJ1-6
CDR3aa: CSANGRGSNTGELFF; v_gene: TRBV29-1; j_gene: TRBJ2-2
CDR3aa: CASKFSGAGEKLFF; v_gene: TRBV30; j_gene: TRBJ1-4
CDR3aa: CASSGQGEWTEAFF; v_gene: TRBV2; j_gene: TRBJ1-1
CDR3aa: CASSLQPGGSTDTQYF; v_gene: TRBV7-3; j_gene: TRBJ2-3
CDR3aa: CSVTGGPLNTGELFF; v_gene: TRBV29-1; j_gene: TRBJ2-2
CDR3aa: CASSAGGYEQYF; v_gene: TRBV9; j_gene: TRBJ2-7
CDR3aa: CAIGPTGSEQYF; v_gene: TRBV10-3; j_gene: TRBJ2-7
CDR3aa: CASSVGQAGETQYF; v_gene: TRBV9; j_gene: TRBJ2-5
CDR3aa: CASSAERGGARETQYF; v_gene: TRBV18; j_gene: TRBJ2-5
CDR3aa: CASSQDSVTQYF; v_gene: TRBV14; j_gene: TRBJ2-5
CDR3aa: CASSLEISDTQYF; v_gene: TRBV7-2; j_gene: TRBJ2-3
CDR3aa: CASSPPWTDNGYTF; v_gene: TRBV18; j_gene: TRBJ1-2
CDR3aa: CASSYLGGSQPQHF; v_gene: TRBV6-5; j_gene: TRBJ1-5
CDR3aa: CASSFTLAGLSYEQYF; v_gene: TRBV28; j_gene: TRBJ2-7
CDR3aa: CASSSQGSGNTGELFF; v_gene: TRBV7-6; j_gene: TRBJ2-2
CDR3aa: CASSPSAASGVDEQFF; v_gene: TRBV18; j_gene: TRBJ2-1
CDR3aa: CASNTQEYNSPLHF; v_gene: TRBV6-5; j_gene: TRBJ1-6
CDR3aa: CASSRYPVQGLREQYF; v_gene: TRBV18; j_gene: TRBJ2-7
CDR3aa: CASSPYRTNEAFF; v_gene: TRBV5-1; j_gene: TRBJ1-1
CDR3aa: CASSELAEQYF; v_gene: TRBV6-1; j_gene: TRBJ2-7
CDR3aa: CAIGQGITSGRGGIWLTDTQYF; v_gene: TRBV10-3; j_gene: TRBJ2-3
CDR3aa: CAIRSASGGEETQYF; v_gene: TRBV10-3; j_gene: TRBJ2-5
CDR3aa: CASSPTGRTNEKLFF; v_gene: TRBV28; j_gene: TRBJ1-4
CDR3aa: CASSIDVTGFGSPLHF; v_gene: TRBV19; j_gene: TRBJ1-6
CDR3aa: CASSLSRQITEAFF; v_gene: TRBV7-8; j_gene: TRBJ1-1
CDR3aa: CAISLTGSNTEAFF; v_gene: TRBV10-3; j_gene: TRBJ1-1